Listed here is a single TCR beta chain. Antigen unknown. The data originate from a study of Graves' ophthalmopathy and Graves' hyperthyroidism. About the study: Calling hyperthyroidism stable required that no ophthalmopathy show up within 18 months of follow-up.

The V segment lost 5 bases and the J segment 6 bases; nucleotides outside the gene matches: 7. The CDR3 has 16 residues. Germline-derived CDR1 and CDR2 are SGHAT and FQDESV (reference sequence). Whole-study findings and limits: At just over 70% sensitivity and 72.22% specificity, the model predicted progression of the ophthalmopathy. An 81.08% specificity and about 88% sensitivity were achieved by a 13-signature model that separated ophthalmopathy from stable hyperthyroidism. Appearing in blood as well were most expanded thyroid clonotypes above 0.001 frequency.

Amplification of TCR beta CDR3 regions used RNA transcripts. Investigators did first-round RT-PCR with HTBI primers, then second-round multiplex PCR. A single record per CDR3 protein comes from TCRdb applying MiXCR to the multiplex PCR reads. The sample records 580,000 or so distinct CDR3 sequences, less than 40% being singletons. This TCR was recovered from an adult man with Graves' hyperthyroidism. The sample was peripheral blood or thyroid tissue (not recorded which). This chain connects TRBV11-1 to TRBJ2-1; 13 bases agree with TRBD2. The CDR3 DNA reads TGTGCCAGCAGCGATCCGGGACTAGCGGGACTCAATGAGCAGTTCTTC. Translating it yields CASSDPGLAGLNEQFF.